A selection of T cell receptor beta chains follows, all from one sample in a study of T cell responses to AZD1222 COVID-19 vaccine. The protocol was immunoSEQ multiplex PCR, while the TCRdb copy is restricted to in-frame clones and leaves out a portion. The data hold 13,000 to 15,000 clones, with under 90% observed a single time. Sequenced material: peripheral blood, taken 28 days after the second AZD1222 dose. Every receptor here comes from an adult who received the AZD1222 COVID-19 vaccine. CDR3s include the opening cysteine and the closing phenylalanine or tryptophan. D genes are given only for firm matches. Rows may omit the clone size; those that give it use once, few, many or a size class.

j_call d_call clone_size v_call cdr3_nt cdr3_aa
TRBJ1-1 - - TRBV4-1 TGCGCCAGCAGGGATTGGAGCACTGAAGCTTTCTTT CASRDWSTEAFF
TRBJ1-6 TRBD1 - TRBV7-9 TGTGCCAGCAGCTTGGGACAGGGGGGTTCACCCCTCCACTTT CASSLGQGGSPLHF
TRBJ1-5 TRBD1 - TRBV19 TGTGCCAGTAGTATGTTTCAGGGGGTCCAGCCCCAGCATTTT CASSMFQGVQPQHF
TRBJ1-1 - - TRBV5-4 TGTGCCAGCAGCCCTAACTCCGGGGTCTTGAGCACTGAAGCTTTCTTT CASSPNSGVLSTEAFF
TRBJ1-1 TRBD1 - TRBV5-5 TGTGCCAGCAGCCCGGGACAGTTTATTGAAGCTTTCTTT CASSPGQFIEAFF
TRBJ1-3 - - TRBV2 TGTGCCAGCAGTGACGAAGGGGGGGCTGGAAACACCATATATTTT CASSDEGGAGNTIYF
TRBJ1-4 - - TRBV28 TGTGCCAGCAGCCTTATGTCGGGATTCGAAAAACTGTTTTTT CASSLMSGFEKLFF
TRBJ2-7 - few TRBV4-2 TGTGCCAGCAGCCAAACCGGGCCTTCCTACGAGCAGTACTTC CASSQTGPSYEQYF
TRBJ2-3 - - TRBV12-5 TGTGCTAGTGGGGCAGATTCCTTCGGGGATACGCAGTATTTT CASGADSFGDTQYF
TRBJ1-2 TRBD1 - TRBV7-2 TGTGCCAGCAGCTTCGACAGGGGAATTCCTTATGGCTACACCTTC CASSFDRGIPYGYTF
TRBJ1-1 - - TRBV6-2/TRBV6-3 TGTGCCAGCAGCGACACTTCGAACACTGAAGCTTTCTTT CASSDTSNTEAFF
TRBJ1-5 - - TRBV19 TGTGCCAGTAGTAGGCCCGTGGAGGATCAGCCCCAGCATTTT CASSRPVEDQPQHF
TRBJ1-2 - - TRBV4-3 TGCGCCAGCAGCCAAGACTTTAACTATGGCTACACCTTC CASSQDFNYGYTF
TRBJ1-3 TRBD1 - TRBV11-2 TGTGCCAGCAGCCCCCGGACAGGGTCGACAAACACCATATATTTT CASSPRTGSTNTIYF
TRBJ1-6 TRBD1 - TRBV6-5 TGTGCCAGCGGACGACAGGGCGAGTATTCACCCCTCCACTTT CASGRQGEYSPLHF
TRBJ2-7 - once TRBV19 TGTGCCAGTAGTATAGCCTCTAGCGTAAACTACGAGCAGTACTTC CASSIASSVNYEQYF
TRBJ2-1 TRBD1 - TRBV6-2/TRBV6-3 TGTGCCAGCAGTAAACCGGGACAGGGAAGCAATGAGCAGTTCTTC CASSKPGQGSNEQFF
TRBJ2-7 - - TRBV27 TGTGCCAGCAGTTGGGCTGGGGTAGGCGAGTCCTACGAGCAGTACTTC CASSWAGVGESYEQYF
TRBJ2-1 TRBD2 - TRBV7-8 TGTGCCAGCAGCTTTTCAATTAGCGGGGGGGCGTACAATGAGCAGTTCTTC CASSFSISGGAYNEQFF
TRBJ2-3 - - TRBV18 TGTGCCAGCTCACCACCGGGTCCGACAAGCACAGATACGCAGTATTTT CASSPPGPTSTDTQYF
TRBJ1-5 - - TRBV6-4 TGTGCCAGCAGTGACAACGCGAATCAGCCCCAGCATTTT CASSDNANQPQHF
TRBJ1-5 - - TRBV4-1 TGCGCCAGCAGCCAAGTCCACAGGGCTCAGCCCCAGCATTTT CASSQVHRAQPQHF
TRBJ1-5 - once TRBV6-1 TGTGCCAGCAGTGAAACAGGAGGCGGCCAGCCCCAGCATTTT CASSETGGGQPQHF
TRBJ2-7 - - TRBV30 TGTGCCTGGAGTAATGGTGGCTTCCGAAAATCCTCCTTC CAWSNGGFRKSSF
TRBJ2-3 TRBD1 - TRBV5-1 TGCGCCAGCAGCGATGCAGGACAGGGCACAGATACGCAGTATTTT CASSDAGQGTDTQYF
TRBJ1-2 - - TRBV15 TGTGCCACCAGCAGAGGCAAAAACGCCGCCGGCTACACCTTC CATSRGKNAAGYTF
TRBJ2-1 TRBD2 - TRBV7-2 TGTGCCAGCAGCTTAGGGCTAGCGGGGGGGAGCTCCTACAATGAGCAGTTCTTC CASSLGLAGGSSYNEQFF
TRBJ2-3 - - TRBV24-1 TGTGCCACCAGTGATTCCGGCAGGGGTGCAGATACGCAGTATTTT CATSDSGRGADTQYF
TRBJ2-2 - few TRBV7-9 TGTGCCAGCAGCCCACCCCGGAGCCGGTTACTAGCCGGGGAGCTGTTTTTT CASSPPRSRLLAGELFF
TRBJ2-7 TRBD1 once TRBV29-1 TGCAGCGGCGCGGGAGGGACAGGGGGCCTAGAGCAGTACTTC CSGAGGTGGLEQYF
TRBJ2-7 - - TRBV2 TGTGCCAGCAGACCCCAGGGCTACGAGCAGTACTTC CASRPQGYEQYF
TRBJ2-6 - medium-sized TRBV3-1/TRBV3-2 TGTGCCAGCAGCCAAGAGGTCGCGGGGAATGGGGCCAACGTCCTGACTTTC CASSQEVAGNGANVLTF
TRBJ2-5 - - TRBV6-1 TGTGCCAGCAGTGAAGATGGATTAGGGACCCAGTACTTC CASSEDGLGTQYF
TRBJ1-6 - - TRBV5-6 TGTGCCAGCAGCTTGGGGGACATAAATTCACTCCTCCACTTT CASSLGDINSLLHF
TRBJ1-4 - - TRBV7-2 TGTGCCAGCAGCTTGGGGAGAGCAACTAATGAAAAACTGTTTTTT CASSLGRATNEKLFF
TRBJ2-1 TRBD2 - TRBV9 TGTGCCAGCAGCCCTCCCGGGACTAGCGGGAGTTTAAGTAGGAATGAGCAGTTCTTC CASSPPGTSGSLSRNEQFF
TRBJ2-7 TRBD2 - TRBV27 TGTGCCAGCAGTTCCCCTAGCGGGAGGGCCTCCAACGAGCAGTACTTC CASSSPSGRASNEQYF
TRBJ1-2 - - TRBV27 TGTGCCAGCAGTTTAATGGCAGGGGAACCTAACTATGGCTACACCTTC CASSLMAGEPNYGYTF
TRBJ1-1 - - TRBV6-2/TRBV6-3 TGTGCCAGCAGTTACCGGGACAACACTGAAGCTTTCTTT CASSYRDNTEAFF
TRBJ1-5 TRBD1 few TRBV29-1 TGCAGCGTTGAATGGGACAGGGGCCTAGATTGCAATCAGCCCCAGCATTTT CSVEWDRGLDCNQPQHF
TRBJ2-3 - - TRBV5-1 TGCGCCAGCAGCGCCAATCCGGGACAAATATCAAATGGAGGCACGCAGTATTTT CASSANPGQISNGGTQYF
TRBJ1-1 TRBD1 - TRBV20-1 TGCAGTGCTAGTGGGGGACAGCGGACTGAAGCTTTCTTT CSASGGQRTEAFF
TRBJ1-5 - - TRBV28 TGTGCCAGCAGTTTAAATAGGACACCCCTGGCCCAGCATTTT CASSLNRTPLAQHF
TRBJ2-1 TRBD2 - TRBV4-1 TGCGCCAGCAGCCAAAGACTAGCGGGGGGCTACAATGAGCAGTTCTTC CASSQRLAGGYNEQFF
TRBJ2-7 - - TRBV30 TGTGCCTGGAGTGACCAATCGACAGGCGCCTACGAGCAGTACTTC CAWSDQSTGAYEQYF
TRBJ1-6 - - TRBV2 TGTGCCAGCAGTGACACTCGAACAGGGCCGAATTCACCCCTCCACTTT CASSDTRTGPNSPLHF
TRBJ1-4 TRBD1 - TRBV28 TGTGCCAGCAGTCAACCACAGGGGGTCACTAATGAAAAACTGTTTTTT CASSQPQGVTNEKLFF
TRBJ2-7 - - TRBV10-3 TGTGCCATCAGTGGGAGCGGCAATGAGGGGAGGAACGAGCAGTACTTC CAISGSGNEGRNEQYF
TRBJ1-3 TRBD1 few TRBV29-1 TGCAGGGACAGGACCCCGAGCTCTGGAAACACCATATATTTT CRDRTPSSGNTIYF
TRBJ1-2 TRBD1 once TRBV29-1 TGCAGCGTCAACGTGGGTACAGGGGATTATGGCTACACCTTC CSVNVGTGDYGYTF